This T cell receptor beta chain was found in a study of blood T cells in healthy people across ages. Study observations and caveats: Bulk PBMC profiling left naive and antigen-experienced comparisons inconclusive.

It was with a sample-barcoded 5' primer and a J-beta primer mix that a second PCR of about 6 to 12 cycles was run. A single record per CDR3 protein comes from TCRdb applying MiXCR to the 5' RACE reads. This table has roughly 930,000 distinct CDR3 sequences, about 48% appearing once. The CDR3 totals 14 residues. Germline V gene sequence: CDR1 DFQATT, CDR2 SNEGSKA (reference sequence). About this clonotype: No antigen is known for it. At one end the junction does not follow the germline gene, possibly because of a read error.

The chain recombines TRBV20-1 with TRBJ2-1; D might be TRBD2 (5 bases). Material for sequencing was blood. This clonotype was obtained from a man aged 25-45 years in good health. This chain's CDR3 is CSAALAGYYDEQFF. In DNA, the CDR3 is TGCAGTGCTGCCCTGGCGGGCTACTACGATGAGCAGTTCTTC.